The present entry profiles one T cell receptor beta chain with its context. Method: immunoSEQ multiplex PCR; TCRdb's copy keeps in-frame clones and lacks some. The sample lists around 39,000 clones; over 85% were seen once. This entry belongs to a study of T cells in tuberculosis. There are 13 residues in the CDR3. Germline CDR1 SGHRS, CDR2 YFSETQ. Deletions cut 4 bases from V and 1 base from J, with 8 bases between. Latent tuberculosis screening used tuberculin skin test and IGRA at entry. The chain employs TRBV5-1 and TRBJ2-5, with a possible D match to TRBD1 (5 bases). The TCR was taken from a donor aged 10-35 years with latent tuberculosis or without tuberculosis infection. The sequenced sample was PBMCs. The CDR3 coding sequence is TGCGCCAGCAGCCTGACAGTCCAAGAGACCCAGTACTTC. This gives the protein CASSLTVQETQYF.